These 24 T cell receptor delta chains share one sample of origin, sequenced in a study of gamma-delta T cells after stem cell transplantation listed by TCRdb under 2016. The method was RT-PCR. Sequencing took place on an Illumina MiSeq. After TCRdb called clones again from the public reads with CATT, rows with identical DNA were merged. Recorded for this sample are roughly 2,000 delta-chain clones; around 4.4% of them occurred a single time. 30% to 40% of the sample comes from the top ten. Sample: gamma-delta T cells. The source is a human donor. It is not recorded whose cells these are; they may come from a transplant donor.

This clone was counted only a few times. An end of the junction does not agree with germline; a read error may underlie this. CDR3 in DNA: TGTGCCTGTGACACCCTTGGGCTGGGGGCTGACGCCGCTTACACCGATACACTCATCTTT. Its protein product is CACDTLGLGADAAYTDTLIF. The V gene is TRDV2, the J gene TRDJ1; 7 bases agree with TRDD3. CDR1 GEAIGNYY and CDR2 EKD come from the germline V gene. The CDR3 is 20 amino acids.

The chain recombines TRDV2 with TRDJ1; 7 bases agree with TRDD3. This CDR3 contains 15 residues. Germline V CDR1 and CDR2: GEAIGNYY, EKD. After removal of 1 base from V and 1 base from J, the junction contained 5 bases not matched to a gene. The chain's CDR3 is CACDTLGDLTDKLIF. CDR3 bases: TGTGCCTGTGACACTTTGGGGGACCTCACCGATAAACTCATCTTT.

As for this clone: A read error likely explains why the TCRdb protein, taken from a much larger clone, differs from this DNA's translation at residue 11; the protein shown is translated from the DNA. The CDR3 sequence: CACDRLGEKTYTDKLIF. Written as DNA, the CDR3 is TGTGCCTGTGACAGACTGGGGGAGAAAACCTACACCGATAAACTCATCTTT. The J gene is TRDJ1, the V gene TRDV2; 9 bases match TRDD3. Germline CDR1 GEAIGNYY, CDR2 EKD. CDR3 length equals 17 residues. V was pared by 2 bases and J by 0 bases, with 9 bases of the junction left unmatched.

To note about this clone: TCRdb's protein for this DNA is that of a much larger clone and differs from the translation at residue 6, likely a read error; the protein shown is the DNA translation. V is TRDV2 and J is TRDJ1, with TRDD3 matching 7 bases. V trimming: 2 bases; J trimming: 4 bases; junction bases outside the gene matches: 9. The CDR3 totals 15 residues. The germline gives CDR1 GEAIGNYY, CDR2 EKD. Here the CDR3 reads CACDNPGDQDDKLIF. The CDR3 region has the DNA TGTGCCTGTGACAACCCGGGGGATCAGGACGATAAACTCATCTTT.

A word on this clone: A far larger clone is only one base removed, so a read error is likely. The chain employs TRDV2 and TRDJ1, with 7 nucleotides matching TRDD3. Germline V gives CDR1 GEAIGNYY, CDR2 EKD. The CDR3 consists of 18 residues. V was pared by 2 bases and J by 0 bases, with 14 bases of the junction left unmatched. The CDR3 protein is CACDKLGATYPYTDKLIF. The CDR3, as DNA: TGTGCCTGTGACAAGCTGGGGGCTACTTATCCGTACACCGATAAACTCATCTTT.

Only a few counts were recorded for this clone. With only one base between it and a far larger clone, this is likely a read error. CDR3 sequence reads: CACDLLGTQYTDKLIF. The CDR3 DNA reads TGTGCCTGTGATTTACTGGGGACTCAGTACACCGATAAACTCATCTTT. This chain connects TRDV2 to TRDJ1; TRDD3 matches 7 bases. The CDR3 spans 16 residues. CDR1 GEAIGNYY and CDR2 EKD come from the germline V gene. J lost 0 bases, V lost 4 bases, and 10 bases had no gene match.

In the case of this clone: Other DNA sequences in this specimen translate into the identical CDR3. This chain connects TRDV2 to TRDJ1; 9 bases line up with TRDD3. CDR1 and CDR2 (germline): GEAIGNYY, EKD. V lost 4 bases and J lost 0; bases outside the gene matches: 5. The CDR3 runs 15 residues. This CDR3 reads CACDLLGEYTDKLIF. In nucleotides, the CDR3 is TGTGCCTGTGATTTACTGGGGGAATACACCGATAAACTCATCTTT.

On this clone: A much larger clone sits a single nucleotide away, making a read error possible. DNA of the CDR3: TGTGCCTGTGATCGACTTCCTCATGGGGCTCTTGCGGATCGGATACGAGGGGGGTCGGATACGAGGAGGAAACTCATCTTT. The encoded protein is CACDRLPHGALADRIRGGSDTRRKLIF. This rearrangement joins TRDV2 to TRDJ1; tentatively, D is TRDD3 (7 bases). V lost 4 bases and J 8 bases, leaving 58 bases between the germline ends. The CDR3 consists of 27 residues. CDR1 is GEAIGNYY and CDR2 is EKD in the germline V gene.

A word on this clone: This probably arose from a read error, given a far larger clone one base away. The chain recombines TRDV2 with TRDJ1; 11 nucleotides line up with TRDD3. J was trimmed by 1 base and V by 1 base; bases with no gene match: 7. Germline values: CDR1 GEAIGNYY, CDR2 EKD. CDR3 size: 17 residues. In nucleotides, the CDR3 is TGTGCCTGTGACACGTTGTTGGGGGATACGTGCACCGATAAACTCATCTTT. Protein product: CACDTLLGDTCTDKLIF.

As concerns this clone: A much larger clone is a single base away; this may be a read error. Other DNA sequences in the same sample also yield this CDR3. The J gene is TRDJ1, the V gene TRDV2; 13 bases fit TRDD3. Germline CDR1 reads GEAIGNYY; CDR2 reads EKD. This CDR3 region has 22 residues. The CDR3 sequence is CACDTGALLGDTGLRGTDKLIF. The CDR3 DNA reads TGTGCCTGTGACACCGGGGCCCTACTGGGGGATACGGGGCTACGAGGCACCGATAAGCTCATCTTT.

In its sample, this clone is large. The chain links TRDV2 to TRDJ1; maybe TRDD3 (5 bases). V gave up 0 bases and J gave up 0 bases, with 10 bases separating them. Germline V lookup: CDR1 GEAIGNYY, CDR2 EKD. The CDR3 is made up of 15 amino acids. DNA for the CDR3: TGTGCCTGTGACACCGTTGGGGCCTACACCGATAAACTCATCTTT. Protein product: CACDTVGAYTDKLIF.

Only a few counts were recorded for this clone. A far larger clone is one nucleotide away, so this likely arose from a read error. The chain employs TRDV2 and TRDJ1; maybe TRDD3 (5 bases). CDR3 length equals 20 residues. Between the trimmed V and J ends, which lost 3 bases and 0 bases, there was a span of 28 bases. CDR1 is GEAIGNYY and CDR2 is EKD in the germline V gene. In nucleotides, the CDR3 is TGTGCCTGTGACCCCCTTGCGTCTGGCGATACAGTCCCCTACACCGATAAACTCATCTTT. It encodes CACDPLASGDTVPYTDKLIF.

This clone was seen a handful of times. A far more abundant clone sits one base away, making this likely a read error. The rearrangement links TRDV2 to TRDJ1; 11 bases line up with TRDD3. CDR1 and CDR2 (germline): GEAIGNYY, EKD. CDR3 size: 20 residues. The CDR3 nucleotides are TGTGCCTGTGACACCGTTCCGGTGGGGGATACGCATCTGTACACCGATAAACTCACCTTT. Translating it yields CACDTVPVGDTHLYTDKLTF.

Concerning this clone itself: A far larger clone is a single base away, which makes a read error likely. This chain links TRDV2 with TRDJ1; the match to TRDD3 covers 13 bases. Germline CDR1 is GEAIGNYY and CDR2 is EKD. Trimming took 3 bases from V and 9 from J; bases not matched to a gene: 9. The CDR3 totals 15 residues. CDR3 residues: CACDAVGTGGYELIF. CDR3 DNA sequence: TGTGCCTGTGACGCCGTGGGGACTGGGGGATACGAACTCATCTTT.

This clone was seen a few times. This likely traces to a read error, being one base from a far larger clone. In the same sample, other DNA sequences code for this CDR3. In nucleotides, the CDR3 is TGTGCCTGTGACCCTTTACGACCTGGGGGATACATCCTCGATAAACTCATCTTT. Amino acids: CACDPLRPGGYILDKLIF. V is TRDV2 and J is TRDJ1; TRDD3 matches at 11 bases. The junction had 15 bases not matched to a gene; V was cut back by 3 bases and J by 4 bases. The CDR3 runs to 18 residues. CDR1 is GEAIGNYY and CDR2 is EKD in the germline V gene.

Details on this clone: Other DNA sequences in the same sample also yield this CDR3. The chain employs TRDV2 and TRDJ1; TRDD3 might be the D (6 bases). Germline V gene data show CDR1 as GEAIGNYY and CDR2 as EKD. CDR3 length equals 13 residues. The V end lost 4 bases, the J end lost 9 bases, and 17 bases lay between the germline ends. CDR3 DNA sequence: TGTGCCTGTGATCTCGTGGGGGCTGAGGAACTCATCTTT. Translating it yields CACDLVGAEELIF.

A remark on this clone: The protein TCRdb gives is from a much larger clone and does not agree with this DNA's translation at residue 5, likely a read error; the protein shown here comes from the DNA. The chain combines TRDV2 with TRDJ1; TRDD3 matches at 7 bases. Germline V CDR1 and CDR2: GEAIGNYY, EKD. J was trimmed by 3 bases and V by 3 bases; bases with no gene match: 21. The CDR3 is 19 amino acids. CDR3 sequence reads: CACDALGGDMGPEADKLIF. The CDR3 bases are TGTGCCTGTGACGCACTGGGAGGGGATATGGGTCCTGAGGCCGATAAACTCATCTTT.

This clone showed up just a few times. The protein given by TCRdb reflects a much larger clone and differs at residue 4 from this DNA's translation, likely from a read error; the protein shown is the DNA's translation. V is TRDV2 and J is TRDJ1; TRDD3 agrees at 9 bases. The J segment lost 0 bases and the V segment lost 5 bases, leaving 9 bases of the junction unmatched. The germline gives CDR1 GEAIGNYY, CDR2 EKD. This CDR3 contains 16 residues. The CDR3 loop is CACGPLLGEYTDKLIF. CDR3 sequence (DNA): TGTGCCTGTGGTCCCTTACTGGGGGAATACACCGATAAACTCATCTTT.

This clone is labeled large. Other DNA variants within this sample encode the same CDR3. This chain links TRDV2 with TRDJ1; 12 nucleotides align to TRDD3. This CDR3 has 18 residues. In germline, CDR1 is GEAIGNYY, CDR2 EKD. Losses at the gene ends were 0 bases for V and 3 bases for J; bases not matched to a gene: 10. This CDR3 reads CACDTVPGGYAGSDKLIF. The CDR3 bases are TGTGCCTGTGACACCGTACCTGGGGGATACGCAGGGTCCGATAAACTCATCTTT.

In its sample, this clone is medium-sized (0.01 to 0.1%). A read error may be the cause here, since a much bigger clone is one base away. The J gene is TRDJ3, the V gene TRDV2, with 7 bases that match TRDD3. With 3 bases clipped from V and 0 bases from J, the junction kept 10 bases outside the gene matches. Germline CDR1 GEAIGNYY, CDR2 EKD. The CDR3 is 19 residues long. DNA for the CDR3: TGTGCCTGTGACTCCATCTGGGGGCCTGACTCCTGGGACACCCGACAGATGTTTTTC. Translating gives CACDSIWGPDSWDTRQMFF.

The sample holds a few counts of this clone. TCRdb's entry gives the protein of a much larger clone, which mismatches this DNA's translation at residue 5, likely from a read error; the protein reported here is translated from the DNA. The chain joins TRDV2 to TRDJ1; 11 nucleotides match TRDD3. Trimming took 7 bases from V and 0 from J; bases not matched to a gene: 15. This CDR3 has 18 residues. Germline assignment: CDR1 GEAIGNYY and CDR2 EKD. CDR3 sequence (DNA): TGTGCCTGCGACCCCTTACTGGGGGATATGCCCGACACCGATAAACTCATCTTT. Translating it yields CACDPLLGDMPDTDKLIF.

In this sample, this clone is large (0.1 to 1%). The chain carries TRDV2 and TRDJ1; D remains ambiguous. The CDR3 contains 14 residues. Trimming stripped 3 bases from V and 4 bases from J, with 14 bases between. Germline V CDR1 and CDR2: GEAIGNYY, EKD. CDR3 in amino acids: CACDALTDGDKLIF. The CDR3 region has the DNA TGTGCCTGTGACGCGCTTACTGATGGCGATAAACTCATCTTT.

As regards this clone: A single base is all that separates this from a far larger clone, so a read error is likely. This same CDR3 is encoded by further DNA sequences in the sample. The genes are TRDV2 and TRDJ1, with 8 bases lining up with TRDD3. Germline values: CDR1 GEAIGNYY, CDR2 EKD. The CDR3 runs to 16 residues. V gave up 4 bases and J gave up 0 bases; unmatched junction bases: 9. DNA of the CDR3: TGTGCCTGTGATCTACTGGGGGCTCAGTACACCGATAAACTCATCTTT. This codes for CACDLLGAQYTDKLIF.

By share of the sample, this clone is medium-sized. The identical CDR3 is also encoded by other nucleotide sequences in the sample. V is TRDV2 and J is TRDJ1, with 13 bases matching TRDD3. V was pared by 3 bases and J by 2 bases, with 17 bases of the junction left unmatched. CDR3 size: 20 residues. The germline V gene has CDR1 GEAIGNYY and CDR2 EKD. CDR3 sequence (DNA): TGTGCCTGTGACTCGCTTGATCCGCAACTGGGGGATACGTGGACCGATAAACTCATCTTT. This translates into CACDSLDPQLGDTWTDKLIF.